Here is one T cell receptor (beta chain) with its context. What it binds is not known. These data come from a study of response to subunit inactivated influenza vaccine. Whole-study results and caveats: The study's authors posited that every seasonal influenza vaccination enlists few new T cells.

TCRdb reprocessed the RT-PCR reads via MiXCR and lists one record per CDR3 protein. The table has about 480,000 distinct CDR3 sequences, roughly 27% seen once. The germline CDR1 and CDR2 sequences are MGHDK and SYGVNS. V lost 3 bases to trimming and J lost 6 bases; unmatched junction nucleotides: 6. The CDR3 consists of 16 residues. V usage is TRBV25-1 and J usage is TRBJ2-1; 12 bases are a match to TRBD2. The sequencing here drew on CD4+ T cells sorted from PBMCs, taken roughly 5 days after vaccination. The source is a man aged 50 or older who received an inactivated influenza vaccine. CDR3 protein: CASSDPSGRAGNEQFF. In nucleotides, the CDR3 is TGTGCCAGCAGTGACCCTAGCGGGAGGGCCGGCAATGAGCAGTTCTTC.